This TCR beta chain was captured in a study of shared clonotypes between healthy human individuals. Study information: The donor pool was made up of two women and three men aged 18 to 49.

This clone has only a few counts. The antigen is not known. The repertoire was sequenced with immunoSEQ multiplex PCR; TCRdb's copy has only in-frame clones and lacks some. The table lists over a million clones, 70% to 80% of them singletons. The study's findings and limits: Few donors restricted represented genetic and exposure-history diversity.

Germline assignment: CDR1 MNHNY and CDR2 SVGAGI (reference sequence). Trimming shortened V by 0 bases and J by 8 bases, and 13 bases separated the two germline ends. This CDR3 region has 14 residues. The rearrangement links TRBV6-6 to TRBJ1-2; no definite D call. Sequenced: memory CD4+ T cells from PBMCs. As for subset: CD45RA-negative fraction. This TCR came from a man younger than 35 in good health. Some clones in this sample may be carry-over from other donors' samples. CDR3 sequence (DNA): TGTGCCAGCAGTTACTCCAGCTTCCCTAGCGGCTACACCTTC. As protein: CASSYSSFPSGYTF.